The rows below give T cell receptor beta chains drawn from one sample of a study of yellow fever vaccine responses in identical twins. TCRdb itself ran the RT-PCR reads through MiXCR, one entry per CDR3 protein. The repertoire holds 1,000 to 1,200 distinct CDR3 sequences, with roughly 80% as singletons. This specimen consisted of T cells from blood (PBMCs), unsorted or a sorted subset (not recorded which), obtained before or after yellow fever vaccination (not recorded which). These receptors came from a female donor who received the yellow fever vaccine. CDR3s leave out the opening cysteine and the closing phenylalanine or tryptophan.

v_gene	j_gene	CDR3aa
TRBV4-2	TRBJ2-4	ASSPEVGYGIQY
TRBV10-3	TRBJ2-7	AISELSTPSYEQY
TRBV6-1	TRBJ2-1	ASRPPGTGIDEQF
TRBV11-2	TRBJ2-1	ASSLGLYNEQF
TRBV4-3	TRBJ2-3	ASSQEPNPTDTQY
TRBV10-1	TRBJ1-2	ASSPGLSYGYT
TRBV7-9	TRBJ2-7	ASREGLTYEQY
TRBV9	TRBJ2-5	ASSVGRNKETQY
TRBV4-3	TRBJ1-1	ASSQEAQREAF
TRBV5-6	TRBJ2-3	ASQGGQRDTQY
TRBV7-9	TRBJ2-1	ASTEDRGHDEQF
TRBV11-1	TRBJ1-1	ASSLGRTGDTEAF
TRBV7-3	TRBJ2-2	ASSPGTANTGELF
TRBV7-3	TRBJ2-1	ASSLEGLAGSEQF
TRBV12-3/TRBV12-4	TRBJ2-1	ASRAGSLYNEQF